Below, one TCR beta chain is given with its context. Its specificity is unknown. This specimen belongs to a study of shared clonotypes between healthy human individuals. Study-wide points: Clonotype sharing across a few donors was observed for roughly 5% of naive CD4 clonotypes. The low donor count limited represented genetic and exposure-history diversity.

CD45RO negativity and positive selection for CCR7 defined naive CD8 cells, a population that excluded terminally differentiated effector memory CD45RA+ cells. Germline lookup yields CDR1 SGHAT and CDR2 FQNNGV. V shed 3 bases and J 8 bases; nucleotides not matched to a gene: 4. CDR3 length: 14 residues. The assay was immunoSEQ multiplex PCR, and TCRdb's table has in-frame clones only and misses some. The sample includes hundreds of thousands of clones, around 96% seen only once; the top ten take 0.11%. Sample: naive CD8+ T cells sorted from blood. J is TRBJ1-1 and V is TRBV11-2; 12 nucleotides align to TRBD1. The clonotype was recovered from a woman aged 25-40 years in good health. Written as DNA, the CDR3 is TGTGCCAGCAGCTTGGGACAGGGGGCCTTCGAAGCTTTCTTT. Encoded protein: CASSLGQGAFEAFF.